This is a list of T cell receptor beta chains from one sample in a study of radiotherapy plus CTLA-4 blockade in lung cancer. TCRdb's table, derived via immunoSEQ multiplex PCR, lists solely in-frame clones and lacks some. The repertoire includes about 28,000 clones, around three quarters of them detected once, and over 15% sits in the top ten. Specimen: peripheral blood, collected from a patient treated with radiotherapy plus ipilimumab. The source is a human donor with non-small cell lung cancer that progressed on radiotherapy plus ipilimumab. The CDR3 runs from the conserved cysteine through the conserved F or W. D genes are given only for firm matches. A row's size may be missing; if present it is once, few, many or a size class.

size	V	D	J	length	DNA	CDR3
once	TRBV7-2	.	TRBJ1-5	15	TGTGCCAGCAGCTTTGAGGGGAATAGCAATCAGCCCCAGCATTTT	CASSFEGNSNQPQHF
few	TRBV10-3	.	TRBJ1-5	14	TGTGCCACCCAGGGGTTAGGGAGCAATCAGCCCCAGCATTTT	CATQGLGSNQPQHF
few	TRBV6-5	.	TRBJ1-6	12	TGTGCCAGCAGATCCGGGACCTCACCCCTCCACTTT	CASRSGTSPLHF
.	TRBV6-5	TRBD1	TRBJ1-6	13	TGTGCCAGCCGGGGACAGATTAATTCACCCCTCCACTTT	CASRGQINSPLHF
.	TRBV9	.	TRBJ2-5	14	TGTGCCAGCAGCTTGACAGGAGATGCGGAGACCCAGTACTTC	CASSLTGDAETQYF
.	TRBV2	.	TRBJ1-1	16	TGTGCCAGCAGTGGGGCAGGGAGAGGGTCTACCGCTGAAGCTTTCTTT	CASSGAGRGSTAEAFF
.	TRBV27	.	TRBJ2-7	13	TGTGCCAGCAGTTTTACCGGGGGCTACGAGCAGTACTTC	CASSFTGGYEQYF
.	TRBV5-6	.	TRBJ2-1	16	TGTGCCAGCAGCCGTAAGGCCGCAGAGATATACAATGAGCAGTTCTTC	CASSRKAAEIYNEQFF
.	TRBV28	.	TRBJ1-6	14	TGTGCCAGCAGCTCGCCGGGCCTCAATTCACCCCTCCACTTT	CASSSPGLNSPLHF
.	TRBV13	TRBD1	TRBJ1-1	14	TGTGCCAGCAGCCATGGGGGACAGGGGATAGGAGCTTTCTTT	CASSHGGQGIGAFF
.	TRBV5-1	TRBD1	TRBJ1-1	14	TGCGCCAGCAGCCCGGGACAGGGGAGTGCCGAAGCTTTCTTT	CASSPGQGSAEAFF
.	TRBV5-1	TRBD1	TRBJ1-1	16	TGCGCCAGCAGCTTGCGACAGGGACTTCGGGGCACTGAAGCTTTCTTT	CASSLRQGLRGTEAFF
.	TRBV5-5	.	TRBJ1-2	16	TGTGCCAGCAGCTTGACTGGGGGCGATTTTAACTATGGCTACACCTTC	CASSLTGGDFNYGYTF
few	TRBV30	.	TRBJ1-3	15	TGTGCCTGGAGTCGGGGGATAGGGGACATCAACACCATATATTTT	CAWSRGIGDINTIYF
once	TRBV7-8	.	TRBJ2-6	18	TGTGCCAGCAGCCGTGAGACAGTCTTTAGCTCTGGGGCCAACGTCCTGACTTTC	CASSRETVFSSGANVLTF
.	TRBV18	TRBD2	TRBJ2-1	15	TGTGCCAGCTCACCACTAGCGGGTATTTACAATGAGCAGTTCTTC	CASSPLAGIYNEQFF
.	TRBV6-1	.	TRBJ1-5	13	TGTGCCAGCAGTTATGGGATATGGCAGCCCCAGCATTTT	CASSYGIWQPQHF
.	TRBV7-9	.	TRBJ2-1	11	TGTGCCAGCAGCTTCGCCAATGAGCAGTTCTTC	CASSFANEQFF
.	TRBV5-8	.	TRBJ1-1	15	TGTGCCAGCAGCTTGTTGGGGTCTAATCGCACTGAAGCTTTCTTT	CASSLLGSNRTEAFF
.	TRBV7-2	.	TRBJ2-7	15	TGTGCCAGCAGCTTAGATATGGGGGGCCGAACCGAGCAGTACTTC	CASSLDMGGRTEQYF
.	TRBV6-5	.	TRBJ2-1	14	TGTGCCAGCAGCCCCTGGGGGAGCTACAATGAGCAGTTCTTC	CASSPWGSYNEQFF
.	TRBV5-4	TRBD1	TRBJ1-2	14	TGTGCCAGCAGCTTGGGGACAGGCGGCTATGGCTACACCTTC	CASSLGTGGYGYTF
.	TRBV7-2	.	TRBJ1-1	14	TGTGCCAGCAGCTTGTCGGCCCTGAACACTGAAGCTTTCTTT	CASSLSALNTEAFF
.	TRBV6-5	.	TRBJ1-2	13	TGTGCCAGCAGTTACCTGACGGACTATGGCTACACCTTC	CASSYLTDYGYTF
.	TRBV7-2	.	TRBJ2-1	15	TGTGCCAGCAGCTTAACGGGTAGCTCCTACAATGAGCAGTTCTTC	CASSLTGSSYNEQFF
.	TRBV5-1	TRBD2	TRBJ2-3	17	TGCGCCAGCAGCGGAGGACTAGCGGGACACAGCACAGATACGCAGTATTTT	CASSGGLAGHSTDTQYF
.	TRBV19	.	TRBJ2-1	14	TGTGCCAGTAGTATAGGGGCGGGGGCGGCTGAGCAGTTCTTC	CASSIGAGAAEQFF
.	TRBV28	.	TRBJ1-5	14	TGTGCCAGCAGTTTAGGCCAGGTGGATCAGCCCCAGCATTTT	CASSLGQVDQPQHF